Below, 28 T cell receptor beta chains from the same sample are listed, as sequenced in a study of human T cells and chemical hapten exposure. Specified time point: patch test 1, 2 weeks after DPC sensitization. Documented treatment: therapeutic diphenylcyclopropenone sensitization with weekly scalp DPC. TCRdb passed the RACE reads through MiXCR, listing each CDR3 protein once. This table has 65,000 to 85,000 distinct CDR3 sequences, about 9.4% appearing once. The sequencing used whole blood, collected in connection with sensitization to the hapten diphenylcyclopropenone (DPC). The receptors originated from a woman between 45 and 65 years old with alopecia areata. Some clones in this sample may be carry-over from other donors' samples.

This chain's CDR3 is CAWMRLANTGELFF. The CDR3, as DNA: TGTGCCTGGATGCGACTAGCGAACACCGGGGAGCTGTTTTTT. The chain employs TRBV30 and TRBJ2-2, with D possibly matching TRBD2 (6 bases). The V and J ends lost 4 bases and 0 bases respectively, with 9 bases between them. Germline loops: CDR1 GTSNPN, CDR2 SVGIG (reference sequence). This CDR3 is 14 amino acids long.

The chain recombines TRBV7-9 with TRBJ2-2, with D unclear. Trimming stripped 5 bases from V and 5 bases from J, with 12 bases between. Germline loops: CDR1 SEHNR, CDR2 FQNEAQ (reference sequence). This CDR3 spans 14 amino acids. CDR3 DNA sequence: TGTGCCAGCAGCGTTTATAGTCTGACCGGGGAGCTGTTTTTT. It translates to CASSVYSLTGELFF.

The chain joins TRBV19 to TRBJ2-1; TRBD1 is a possible D gene (5 bases). This CDR3 comprises 11 residues. Germline V gene data show CDR1 as LNHDA and CDR2 as SQIVND (reference sequence). V lost 5 bases to trimming and J lost 13 bases, with 12 bases between them. CDR3 nucleotide sequence: TGTGCCAGTAGTGGCAGGGCCCTCCAGTTCTTC. Encoded protein: CASSGRALQFF.

This clonotype was seen more than once but under ten times. CDR3 sequence (DNA): TGCAGCGGGGCCTTACCTTTGAACACTGAAGCTTTCTTT. Amino acid sequence: CSGALPLNTEAFF. V and J are TRBV29-1 and TRBJ1-1; D is uncertain. The CDR3 runs 13 residues. Germline-derived CDR1 and CDR2 are SQVTM and ANQGSEA. The V end was cut by 7 bases, the J end by 0 bases, with 12 bases between.

CDR3 DNA sequence: TGTGCCAGCAGTCCCGTGGGGGGGGCGCTTGGCACTGAAGCTTTCTTT. Encoded protein: CASSPVGGALGTEAFF. V usage is TRBV6-6 and J usage is TRBJ1-1, with D possibly being TRBD1 (6 bases). The germline V gene encodes CDR1 MNHNY and CDR2 SVGAGI (reference sequence). V was pared by 5 bases and J by 4 bases, with 20 bases between. The CDR3 sequence is 16 residues long.

This clonotype was seen at least ten times. The rearrangement links TRBV24-1 to TRBJ2-3, with D tentatively TRBD2 (5 bases). The germline CDR1 and CDR2 sequences are KGHDR and SFDVKD. The CDR3 runs to 14 residues. Trimming left V 4 bases short and J 0 bases short, with 7 bases between. The CDR3, as DNA: TGTGCCACCAGTGACCGGACTAGCACAGATACGCAGTATTTT. It encodes CATSDRTSTDTQYF.

This clonotype was counted between two and nine times. The chain couples TRBV12-3 or TRBV12-4 to TRBJ2-3; 10 nucleotides agree with TRBD2. CDR3 size: 15 residues. V shed 2 bases, J shed 3 bases, and the junction held 2 bases outside the gene matches. The CDR3: CASSLRGLATDTQYF. The CDR3 nucleotides read TGTGCCAGCAGTTTAAGGGGACTAGCGACAGATACGCAGTATTTT.

The chain's CDR3 is CASSQRATGGYGYTF. CDR3 DNA: TGCGCCAGCAGCCAAAGGGCGACAGGGGGCTATGGCTACACCTTC. This chain links TRBV4-3 with TRBJ1-2; 9 nucleotides align to TRBD1. The CDR3 is 15 amino acids. CDR1 is LGHNA and CDR2 is YSLEER in the germline V gene. Unmatched junction bases numbered 5, after V lost 2 bases and J lost 4 bases.

The chain couples TRBV25-1 to TRBJ2-7; D remains ambiguous. CDR3 length: 12 amino acids. Germline-derived CDR1 and CDR2 are MGHDK and SYGVNS. V lost 4 bases, J lost 0 bases, and 4 bases lay in between. DNA for the CDR3: TGTGCCAGCAGTGGAAGCTCCTACGAGCAGTACTTC. Its protein is CASSGSSYEQYF.

The rearrangement uses TRBV20-1 and TRBJ2-5; 8 bases are a match to TRBD2. Trimming cost V 4 bases and J 1 base; bases outside gene matches: 5. The CDR3 contains 14 residues. Germline CDR1 is DFQATT and CDR2 is SNEGSKA (reference sequence). The CDR3 region is CSANVAGPQETQYF. CDR3 coding DNA: TGCAGTGCTAACGTAGCGGGGCCCCAAGAGACCCAGTACTTC.

This clonotype was counted many times. The rearrangement uses TRBV2 and TRBJ1-5, with D perhaps TRBD1 (6 bases). The V end lost 7 bases, the J end lost 4 bases, and 14 bases lay between the germline ends. The CDR3 covers 14 residues. The germline V gene encodes CDR1 SNHLY and CDR2 FYNNEI. The CDR3 loop is CASMGAGPNQPQHF. The CDR3 DNA reads TGTGCCAGCATGGGGGCAGGGCCTAATCAGCCCCAGCATTTT.

This chain's CDR3 is CASSITTSGSRDTQYF. CDR3 nucleotide sequence: TGTGCCAGCAGCATAACGACTAGCGGGAGTCGGGATACGCAGTATTTT. The chain couples TRBV11-2 to TRBJ2-3, with 12 bases identical to TRBD2. The CDR3 length is 16 residues. CDR1 and CDR2 (germline): SGHAT, FQNNGV. V shed 5 bases and J 6 bases; nucleotides not matched to a gene: 9.

This clonotype was seen a handful of times. The gene calls are TRBV7-6 and TRBJ1-2; D unresolved. The CDR3 length is 15 residues. The ends were cut back, 1 base at V and 4 bases at J, with 13 bases in the middle. Germline assignment: CDR1 SGHVS and CDR2 FNYEAQ. CDR3 in amino acids: CASSLGTSSGYGYTF. The CDR3 DNA reads as TGTGCCAGCAGCTTAGGGACCTCTTCGGGCTATGGCTACACCTTC.

This clonotype was counted ten times or more. This chain connects TRBV12-3 or TRBV12-4 to TRBJ1-1; perhaps TRBD1 as D (5 bases). This CDR3 is built from 16 residues. The germline V and J ends were trimmed by 5 bases and 1 base, with 17 bases remaining between them. The CDR3 sequence: CASSEEAWGTNTEAFF. CDR3 nucleotide sequence: TGTGCCAGCAGTGAAGAGGCTTGGGGGACGAACACTGAAGCTTTCTTT.

The V and J genes are TRBV2 and TRBJ2-7; 7 bases match TRBD1. Germline trimming cut 2 bases from V and 4 bases from J; bases unmatched to any gene: 5. CDR3 size: 14 residues. CDR1 SNHLY and CDR2 FYNNEI come from the germline V gene. The CDR3 here is CASSEPWDSYEQYF. The CDR3 bases are TGTGCCAGCAGTGAACCTTGGGACAGTTACGAGCAGTACTTC.

The V call is TRBV10-3, the J call TRBJ2-1, with unresolved D. The CDR3 consists of 12 residues. Between the trimmed V and J ends, which lost 1 base and 7 bases, there was a span of 5 bases. CDR1 is ENHRY and CDR2 is SYGVKD in the germline V gene. CDR3 loop: CAISEFPNEQFF. Written as DNA, the CDR3 is TGTGCCATCAGTGAGTTCCCTAATGAGCAGTTCTTC.

This clonotype occurred a few times. This sequence joins TRBV11-2 and TRBJ2-2; 7 bases match TRBD1. Germline V lookup: CDR1 SGHAT, CDR2 FQNNGV. The CDR3 has 16 amino acids. With 5 bases clipped from V and 2 bases from J, the junction kept 8 bases outside the gene matches. CDR3 protein: CASSKGDSLNTGELFF. For the CDR3, the DNA is TGTGCCAGCAGCAAAGGGGACAGTCTAAACACCGGGGAGCTGTTTTTT.

There are a few counts of this clonotype. The chain uses TRBV4-3 and TRBJ2-1, with 11 bases aligning to TRBD2. CDR1 and CDR2 from the germline V gene are LGHNA and YSLEER. The length of the CDR3 is 20 residues. Unmatched junction bases numbered 18, after V lost 0 bases and J lost 8 bases. CDR3 protein: CASSQESASSGRYLLDEQFF. The DNA of the CDR3 is TGCGCCAGCAGCCAAGAGTCGGCGTCTAGCGGGAGGTACCTCCTTGATGAGCAGTTCTTC.

As to this clonotype: Germline is not matched at one junction end, which may reflect a read error. The chain combines TRBV14 with TRBJ2-5; TRBD2 agrees at 8 bases. The CDR3 is 14 amino acids. The V gene's germline CDR1 is SGHDN and CDR2 FVKESK. CDR3 residues: CTSSQRGLEQTQYF. In nucleotides, the CDR3 is TGTACCAGCAGTCAAAGGGGACTAGAGCAGACCCAGTACTTC.

This clonotype has ten or more counts. The rearrangement links TRBV28 to TRBJ2-2; D uncertain. The CDR3 is made up of 11 amino acids. Germline V gene lookup returns CDR1 MDHEN and CDR2 SYDVKM. V shed 7 bases and J shed 4 bases, with 4 bases lying between them. The CDR3 loop reads CASTVTGELFF. CDR3 coding DNA: TGTGCCAGCACCGTCACCGGGGAGCTGTTTTTT. Filled out from reference TRBV28 and TRBJ2-2, the complete variable domain reads DVKVTQSSRYLVKRTGEKVFLECVQDMDHENMFWYRQDPGLGLRLIYFSYDVKMKEKGDIPEGYSVSREKKERFSLILESASTNQTSMYLCASTVTGELFFGEGSRLTVL.

This clonotype was observed a handful of times. The J gene is TRBJ2-1, the V gene TRBV5-6; D gene unclear. The CDR3 runs to 12 residues. Trimming removed 2 bases at V and 8 bases at J, with 8 bases between. Germline V gives CDR1 SGHDT, CDR2 YYEEEE. CDR3 sequence: CASSFQRHEQFF. DNA for the CDR3: TGTGCCAGCAGCTTCCAACGACATGAGCAGTTCTTC. The variable domain in full, completed from reference TRBV5-6 and TRBJ2-1, reads DAGVTQSPTHLIKTRGQQVTLRCSPKSGHDTVSWYQQALGQGPQFIFQYYEEEERQRGNFPDRFSGHQFPNYSSELNVNALLLGDSALYLCASSFQRHEQFFGPGTRLTVL.

The chain uses TRBV3-1 and TRBJ2-2, with a possible D match to TRBD2 (6 bases). The V end lost 8 bases, the J end lost 0 bases, and 16 bases lay between the germline ends. Germline CDR1 is LGHDT and CDR2 is YNNKEL (reference sequence). The CDR3 has 16 amino acids. CDR3 sequence: CASLKSGVANTGELFF. The CDR3, as DNA: TGTGCCAGCCTAAAGTCGGGGGTAGCGAACACCGGGGAGCTGTTTTTT. The full variable domain, completed using reference TRBV3-1 and TRBJ2-2, is DTAVSQTPKYLVTQMGNDKSIKCEQNLGHDTMYWYKQDSKKFLKIMFSYNNKELIINETVPNRFSPKSPDKAHLNLHINSLELGDSAVYFCASLKSGVANTGELFFGEGSRLTVL.

Ten or more counts support this clonotype. J is TRBJ1-1 and V is TRBV18; D is undetermined. The V and J ends lost 6 bases and 3 bases respectively, with 11 bases between them. The CDR3 contains 13 residues. Germline V gene data show CDR1 as KGHSH and CDR2 as LQKENI. CDR3 amino acids: CASSPREYTEAFF. The CDR3 region has the DNA TGTGCCAGCTCGCCAAGGGAGTACACTGAAGCTTTCTTT.

V gene TRBV7-9 combines with J gene TRBJ2-3, with 7 bases identical to TRBD1. Trimming removed 5 bases from V and 7 bases from J; junction bases left unmatched: 12. CDR1 SEHNR and CDR2 FQNEAQ come from the germline V gene (reference sequence). This CDR3 region has 15 residues. The CDR3 DNA follows: TGTGCCAGCAGCCGTTCCCCCACGACAGGGAATACGCAGTATTTT. Protein product: CASSRSPTTGNTQYF.

This clonotype came up a few times. This chain joins TRBV3-1 and TRBJ2-2; the D is unclear. V shed 5 bases and J shed 6 bases, with 16 bases lying between them. The CDR3 spans 15 residues. Germline CDR1 LGHDT, CDR2 YNNKEL (reference sequence). CDR3 protein: CASSLDAGRAGELFF. The CDR3 bases are TGTGCCAGCAGCTTGGACGCAGGCCGGGCCGGGGAGCTGTTTTTT.

This chain connects TRBV5-3 to TRBJ2-2; a possible D gene is TRBD2 (6 bases). TRBV5-3 is treated as an ORF (open reading frame) with a function not yet certain. The V gene lost 8 bases and the J gene lost 5 bases, with 19 bases spanning the gap. This CDR3 is built from 15 residues. The CDR3 region has the DNA TGTGCCAGTCCGGGGAGGAGAAAAAAAACCGGGGAGCTGTTTTTT. It yields the protein CASPGRRKKTGELFF.

This clonotype has more than one count but fewer than ten. The gene calls are TRBV7-2 and TRBJ2-3; 7 bases line up with TRBD1. The CDR3 runs to 14 residues. V lost 6 bases and J lost 0; bases outside the gene matches: 3. In germline, CDR1 is SGHTA, CDR2 FQGNSA. The CDR3 here is CASRGTASTDTQYF. CDR3 nucleotides: TGTGCCAGCAGGGGGACAGCTAGCACAGATACGCAGTATTTT.

This clonotype turned up a few times. This sequence joins TRBV5-4 and TRBJ2-1; tentatively, D is TRBD2 (6 bases). The CDR3 consists of 16 residues. V was trimmed by 2 bases and J by 1 base, leaving 13 bases between them. Per the germline V gene, CDR1 is SGHNT and CDR2 is YYREEE (reference sequence). CDR3 protein: CASSLGGLNSYNEQFF. The CDR3 DNA is TGTGCCAGCAGCTTAGGTGGACTAAATTCCTACAATGAGCAGTTCTTC.